This T cell receptor (beta chain) was found in a study of blood T cell repertoires in COVID-19 (dated by TCRdb to the early 2020s). About the investigation overall: Samples from collaborators originated in the United States, Italy and Spain and spanned both the acute and convalescent phases of COVID-19. The prospective study material was composed of cDNA or gDNA derived from T cells, B-cell-depleted T cells, or PBMCs. The dataset comprised deeply sampled blood TCRbeta repertoires from subjects exposed to, actively infected with, or recovered from COVID-19. The repertoires were released in a freely available public database intended as a resource for research on the immune response to SARS-CoV-2. The samples were drawn from two sources: the first 160 participants of the ongoing ImmuneRACE study, and 1,200 or so subjects contributed by 6 global collaborators. Sample metadata almost always included a de-identified subject ID, COVID-19 status, age in years and sex. Where HLA class I and class II types were available, the types were taken from metadata supplied by the sample provider, not from assay-based typing. The study at large found these results: The amount of clinical and demographic metadata varied by source and participant and was provided uncurated.

TCRbeta CDR3 regions were amplified from genomic DNA using the immunoSEQ Assay, a bias-controlled multiplex PCR. The study's own analysis went as follows. The number of nucleated cells in each sample was estimated by amplification of reference gene primers within the assay. To quantify the absolute abundance of each unique TCRbeta CDR3 rearrangement, sequence reads were collapsed and filtered. For each sample, productive Simpson clonality was calculated by taking the square root of Simpson's diversity index across productive rearrangements. TCRdb obtained this table from immuneACCESS and retained in-frame rearrangements with V and J assigned. These tables miss some clones; where compared with another copy, unresolved V genes account for less than half of the shortfall, and the remainder is unexplained. V and J calls and clone size are as listed in that table; D and trimming were resolved from the DNA. A total of over 100,000 clones appear in this sample, approximately 87% of them only once. Around a sixth of the sample is taken by the ten largest.

The collaborating institutions used their own protocols to collect whole blood in K2EDTA tubes. For TCRbeta analysis, collaborators shipped samples as frozen whole blood, isolated PBMCs, or DNA extracted from either of those sample types. Its CDR3 holds 15 amino acids, cysteine through phenylalanine. This entry keeps only the CDR3 DNA: 45 bases, framed from base 1. Trimming removed 4 bases from V and 2 bases from J, leaving 14 bases between the germline ends. The germline V gene supplies CDR1 MNHEY and CDR2 SVGAGI. Comments on this clone: Its binding antigen is unknown. The input lacks base qualities; no much larger clone sits a single base away.

This receptor chain uses TRBV6-5 and TRBJ2-5; the D gene assignment is ambiguous. Sequencing was performed on peripheral blood. The TCR originated in a woman between 55 and 75 years old with acute or convalescent COVID-19. The CDR3 protein is CASSFLRAKQETQYF. The DNA sequence follows: TGTGCCAGCAGTTTTCTCCGCGCTAAACAAGAGACCCAGTACTTC.